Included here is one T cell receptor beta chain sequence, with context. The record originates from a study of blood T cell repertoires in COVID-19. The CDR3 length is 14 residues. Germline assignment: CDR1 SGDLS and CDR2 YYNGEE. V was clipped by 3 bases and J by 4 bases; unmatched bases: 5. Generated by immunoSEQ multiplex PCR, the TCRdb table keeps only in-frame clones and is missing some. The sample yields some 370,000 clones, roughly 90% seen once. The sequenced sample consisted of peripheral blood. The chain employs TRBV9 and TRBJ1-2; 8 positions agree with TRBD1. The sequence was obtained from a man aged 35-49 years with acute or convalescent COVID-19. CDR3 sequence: CASSAETGVYGYTF. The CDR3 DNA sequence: TGTGCCAGCAGCGCTGAGACAGGGGTCTATGGCTACACCTTC.